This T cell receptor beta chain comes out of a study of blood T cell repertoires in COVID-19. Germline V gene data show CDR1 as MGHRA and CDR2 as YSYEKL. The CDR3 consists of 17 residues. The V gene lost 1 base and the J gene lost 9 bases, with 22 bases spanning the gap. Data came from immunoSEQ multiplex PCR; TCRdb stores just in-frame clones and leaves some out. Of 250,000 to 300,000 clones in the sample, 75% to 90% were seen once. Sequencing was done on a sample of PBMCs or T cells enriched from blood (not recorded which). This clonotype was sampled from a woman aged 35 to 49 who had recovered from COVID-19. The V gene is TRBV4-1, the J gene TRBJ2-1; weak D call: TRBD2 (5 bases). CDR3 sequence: CASSQGSASSLVGEQFF. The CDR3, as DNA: TGCGCCAGCAGCCAAGGTTCGGCTAGCTCTTTAGTCGGTGAGCAGTTCTTC.